Presented here are 9 T cell receptor beta chains from one specimen sequenced in a study of T-cell memory formation after mild COVID-19. TCRdb itself ran the 5' RACE reads through MiXCR, one entry per CDR3 protein. The sample yields a few hundred thousand distinct CDR3 sequences, around 15% seen once. Sequenced sample: PBMCs or a T cell subset sorted from them (not recorded which). The receptors originated from a man aged 18 to 30 who had mild COVID-19 (a few samples of this study predate the infection). Cell type and time point are not known.

This clonotype was seen only a few times. The chain uses TRBV4-3 and TRBJ1-6, with a weak D call TRBD1 (5 bases). Germline V gives CDR1 LGHNA, CDR2 YSLEER. The CDR3 is 15 amino acids. Trimming shortened V by 0 bases and J by 7 bases, and 10 bases separated the two germline ends. In DNA, the CDR3 is TGCGCCAGCAGCCAAGACGGTGGGACCAATTCACCCCTCCACTTT. This translates into CASSQDGGTNSPLHF.

J is TRBJ1-6 and V is TRBV14, with 7 bases aligning to TRBD1. The germline V gene encodes CDR1 SGHDN and CDR2 FVKESK. The CDR3 totals 17 residues. The V and J ends lost 6 bases and 0 bases, in that order; junction bases with no gene match: 8. The CDR3 region is CASSPTDRSSYNSPLHF. CDR3 coding DNA: TGTGCCAGCAGTCCCACGGACAGGAGCTCCTATAATTCACCCCTCCACTTT.

This clonotype was recorded a few times. The genes are TRBV7-2 and TRBJ2-3, with D unclear. Deletions cut 6 bases from V and 3 bases from J, with 16 bases between. CDR3 length equals 15 residues. Germline loops: CDR1 SGHTA, CDR2 FQGNSA. CDR3 in amino acids: CASRLAVGPTDTQYF. In nucleotides, the CDR3 is TGTGCCAGCAGGCTGGCGGTTGGGCCGACAGATACGCAGTATTTT.

This clonotype showed up just a few times. The chain uses TRBV7-2 and TRBJ2-1, with 7 bases that match TRBD1. Germline V gives CDR1 SGHTA, CDR2 FQGNSA. V shed 7 bases, J shed 8 bases, and the junction held 8 bases outside the gene matches. The CDR3 length is 13 residues. CDR3 loop: CASTTGQGDEQFF. The DNA of the CDR3 is TGTGCCAGCACCACCGGCCAGGGGGATGAGCAGTTCTTC.

The rearrangement joins TRBV4-1 to TRBJ2-2; TRBD1 aligns across 8 bases. Per the germline V gene, CDR1 is MGHRA and CDR2 is YSYEKL. The length of the CDR3 is 17 residues. Germline trimming cut 6 bases from V and 6 bases from J; bases unmatched to any gene: 15. The CDR3 coding sequence is TGCGCCAGCAGGGGGAGGTCCGGACAGGGATTTTCCGGGGAGCTGTTTTTT. Encoded protein: CASRGRSGQGFSGELFF.

This clonotype was detected a few times. The chain is built from TRBV12-5 and TRBJ2-3, with D maybe TRBD1 (5 bases). The CDR3 totals 16 residues. Germline V lookup: CDR1 LGHNT, CDR2 FRNRAP. With 0 bases removed from V and 1 base from J, the gap between germline ends came to 11 bases. The CDR3 sequence: CASGLVPGPRTDTQYF. DNA of the CDR3: TGTGCTAGTGGTTTGGTCCCAGGGCCCCGCACAGATACGCAGTATTTT. Full variable domain (remainder filled in from reference TRBV12-5 and TRBJ2-3): DARVTQTPRHKVTEMGQEVTMRCQPILGHNTVFWYRQTMMQGLELLAYFRNRAPLDDSGMPKDRFSAEMPDATLATLKIQPSEPRDSAVYFCASGLVPGPRTDTQYFGPGTRLTVL.

This clonotype was seen only a few times. The rearrangement joins TRBV9 to TRBJ2-1; 10 nucleotides match TRBD2. V was clipped by 0 bases and J by 9 bases; unmatched bases: 3. Germline CDR1 reads SGDLS; CDR2 reads YYNGEE. This CDR3 is built from 14 residues. CDR3 protein: CASSVELAGGEQFF. The CDR3 nucleotides are TGTGCCAGCAGCGTAGAGTTAGCGGGGGGTGAGCAGTTCTTC.

This clonotype was seen only a few times. The genes are TRBV10-3 and TRBJ2-2; 7 nucleotides line up with TRBD2. Germline trimming cut 10 bases from V and 2 bases from J; bases unmatched to any gene: 10. This CDR3 has 15 amino acids. CDR1 ENHRY and CDR2 SYGVKD come from the germline V gene. CDR3 protein: CATGEAGDNTGELFF. The CDR3 region has the DNA TGTGCCACGGGCGAGGCGGGGGATAACACCGGGGAGCTGTTTTTT.

This clonotype was picked up a small number of times. J is TRBJ2-1 and V is TRBV6-2 or TRBV6-3; D remains unclear. In germline, CDR1 is MNHEY, CDR2 SVGEGT. CDR3 length: 13 amino acids. V was trimmed by 8 bases and J by 0 bases, leaving 8 bases between them. CDR3: CASWRYSYNEQFF. As DNA, the CDR3 is TGTGCCAGCTGGCGGTACTCCTACAATGAGCAGTTCTTC.